This TCR beta chain was found in a study of T cell repertoires in cytomegalovirus infection. For the study at large: Based on public TCR beta signatures, there were indications of CMV infection and of a matching HLA type. Points from the study as a whole: There were carriers of CMV plus the relevant HLA, and cumulative public TCR beta family frequency identified them. It was HLA-C-restricted CMV-specific TCR beta clonotypes that dominated the response ex vivo.

Points on this clonotype: Its antigen is not known.

The CDR3 loop spans 12 amino acids. V lost 1 base and J lost 4, with 4 bases in between. Per germline, CDR1 SEHNR and CDR2 FQNEAQ (reference sequence). MiXCR, applied by TCRdb to the reads, yields one record per CDR3 protein. This repertoire shows roughly 150,000 distinct CDR3 sequences, about 20% found once; its top ten account for roughly 11%. The TCR originated in a human donor in good health (CMV status not recorded). Some clones in this sample may be carry-over from other donors' samples. The sequencing sample was made of PBMCs. This chain links TRBV7-9 with TRBJ1-1; D remains unclear. Written as DNA, the CDR3 is TGTGCCAGCAGCTTAGTAGCCACTGAAGCTTTCTTT. It codes for CASSLVATEAFF.